This T cell receptor beta chain appears in the sequencing data of a study of T cell responses to AZD1222 COVID-19 vaccine. Study-wide results and limits: Targets within unmutated variant regions were reportedly found for nearly half of spike-specific TCRs. The study sampled repertoires only after the peak T cell response. Baseline testing showed seropositivity in only six AZD1222 recipients.

Some clones are missing from TCRdb's copy, which holds only in-frame ones; the method was immunoSEQ multiplex PCR. The sample records roughly 130,000 clones, 86% being singletons. Remarks on this clone: Its antigen remains unknown.

Unmatched junction bases numbered 5, after V lost 5 bases and J lost 4 bases. The CDR3 is made up of 16 amino acids. Germline loops: CDR1 MDHEN, CDR2 SYDVKM. The chain couples TRBV28 to TRBJ2-5; TRBD2 aligns across 15 bases. The specimen comprised peripheral blood, sampled on day 0 of AZD1222 vaccination. This TCR was recovered from an adult in good health. CDR3 sequence reads: CASSPGTSGRIETQYF. CDR3 coding DNA: TGTGCCAGCAGTCCGGGGACTAGCGGGAGGATAGAGACCCAGTACTTC.